Listed below are T cell receptor beta chains from one sample, sequenced in a study of blood T cells in healthy people across ages. TCRdb re-called the 5' RACE reads through MiXCR, storing one row per CDR3 protein. The table includes about a million distinct CDR3 sequences, roughly 52% detected once. The sequencing sample was made of blood. These receptors all stem from a man aged 25-40 years in good health. The CDR3 runs from the conserved cysteine through the conserved F or W. A D gene is named only where the DNA matches it firmly. Clone size is stated in some rows and not others, as once, few, many or a class when expanded.

TRBJ2-3,-,few,TRBV15,TGTGCCACCAGCAGAGATGGCACCGAGGCAGATACGCAGTATTTT,CATSRDGTEADTQYF
TRBJ2-2,-,many,TRBV7-9,TGTGCCAGCAGTTTGACGGGAAACACCGGGGAGCTGTTTTTT,CASSLTGNTGELFF
TRBJ2-4,-,-,TRBV25-1,TGTGCCAGCAGTGAAGCGTCCGGGGCCAAAAACATTCAGTACTTC,CASSEASGAKNIQYF
TRBJ2-5,-,few,TRBV28,TGTGCCAGCAGTCCAGGGTATGCGACCCAGTACTTC,CASSPGYATQYF
TRBJ1-6,TRBD1,-,TRBV7-2,TGTGCCAGCAGCAGCACGGGACAGGTTCATTCACCCCTCCACTTT,CASSSTGQVHSPLHF
TRBJ2-4,-,few,TRBV3-1,TGTGCCAGCAGCCAAGAGAGGATTGGTATGGGGAACAAAAACATTCAGTACTTC,CASSQERIGMGNKNIQYF
TRBJ2-2,-,-,TRBV6-2/TRBV6-3,TGTGCCAGCAGCCCACGGAGGAGTGTATCGAACACCGGGGAGCTGTTTTTT,CASSPRRSVSNTGELFF
TRBJ2-1,TRBD2,-,TRBV6-6,TGTGCCAGCAGCTTCGGGACTAGCGGTCGCGATGAGCAGTTCTTC,CASSFGTSGRDEQFF
TRBJ2-3,TRBD2,-,TRBV4-1,TGCGCCGGCAGCCAAGATGGGACTAGCGTTGATACGCAGTATTTT,CAGSQDGTSVDTQYF
TRBJ2-2,-,-,TRBV20-1,TGCAGTGCTAGGCGACTAGTAACCGGGGAGCTGTTTTTT,CSARRLVTGELFF
TRBJ2-1,TRBD2,-,TRBV11-3,TGTGCCAGCAGCTCGGCGGGGGGGCCGGCGAATGAGCAGTTCTTC,CASSSAGGPANEQFF
TRBJ1-1,TRBD1,-,TRBV7-2,TGTGCCAGCTCACCACAGGGGAGAAGGACTGAAGCTTTCTTT,CASSPQGRRTEAFF
TRBJ2-3,-,-,TRBV5-1,TGCGCCAGCAGCCCCCCCGGGACTGCTGGTGGCGATACGCAGTATTTT,CASSPPGTAGGDTQYF
TRBJ1-6,TRBD1,-,TRBV7-2,TGTGCCAGCAGCATCCTCGGACAGGGGGAATCACCCCTCCACTTT,CASSILGQGESPLHF
TRBJ2-4,-,few,TRBV6-2/TRBV6-3,TGTGCCAGCAGCCTTTTGAAGGACGGAGCCAAAAACATTCAGTACTTC,CASSLLKDGAKNIQYF